The rows below give T cell receptor beta chains drawn from one sample of a study of cytomegalovirus exposure and HLA in healthy donors. The method was immunoSEQ multiplex PCR; TCRdb's version includes in-frame clones alone and lacks a portion of them. Here the sample spans approximately 110,000 clones, 15% being singletons. Material: PBMCs. The receptors were sampled from a woman between 18 and 29 years old in good health and CMV-seronegative. Both conserved end residues are part of each CDR3. Fields, in order: clone size, CDR3 length, J gene, V gene, CDR3 protein. Expanded clones are given a class, and other clones once, few, many or no size at all.

NA | 14 | TRBJ2-5 | TRBV6-6 | CASSRESGERTQYF
NA | 14 | TRBJ1-5 | TRBV6-8 | CASSYRRVGQPQHF
few | 15 | TRBJ2-1 | TRBV28 | CASSGASGRNYEQFF
few | 16 | TRBJ2-2 | TRBV5-1 | CASSLGLGTATGELFF
few | 14 | TRBJ2-7 | TRBV7-8 | CASSLPGTGHEQYF
few | 16 | TRBJ2-7 | TRBV6-5 | CASSFRTSGDHYEQYF
few | 13 | TRBJ2-5 | TRBV29-1 | CSVPGRGVETQYF
few | 13 | TRBJ1-5 | TRBV7-3 | CASSSNAGQPQHF
few | 12 | TRBJ1-1 | TRBV5-1 | CASSFQGDEAFF
NA | 15 | TRBJ1-1 | TRBV4-3 | CASSQGHALNTEAFF
few | 16 | TRBJ2-1 | TRBV5-1 | CASSYTSGKPYNEQFF
NA | 15 | TRBJ1-3 | TRBV6-5 | CASSYAEDSGNTIYF
NA | 17 | TRBJ2-2 | TRBV4-2 | CASSQPLAGDGTGELFF
NA | 13 | TRBJ1-4 | TRBV11-2 | CASSQGQGRKLFF
NA | 15 | TRBJ2-7 | TRBV7-2 | CASSLDRGLTYEQYF
few | 14 | TRBJ1-2 | TRBV29-1 | CSVGPLAGSYGYTF
few | 17 | TRBJ2-7 | TRBV14 | CASSQGAGLGHGYEQYF
few | 13 | TRBJ2-7 | TRBV30 | CAWGLTGAYEQYF